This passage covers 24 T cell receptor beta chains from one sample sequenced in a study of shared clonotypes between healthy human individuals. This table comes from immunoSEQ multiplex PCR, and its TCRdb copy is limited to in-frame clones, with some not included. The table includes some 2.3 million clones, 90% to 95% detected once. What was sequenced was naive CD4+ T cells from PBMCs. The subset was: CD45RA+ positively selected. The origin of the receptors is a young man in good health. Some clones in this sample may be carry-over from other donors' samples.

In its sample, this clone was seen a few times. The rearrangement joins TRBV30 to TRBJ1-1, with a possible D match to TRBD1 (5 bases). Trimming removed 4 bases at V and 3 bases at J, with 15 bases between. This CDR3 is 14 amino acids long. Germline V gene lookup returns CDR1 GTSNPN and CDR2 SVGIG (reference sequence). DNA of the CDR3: TGTGCCTGGAAGCCGTTAGGGGCGGACACTGAAGCTTTCTTT. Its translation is CAWKPLGADTEAFF.

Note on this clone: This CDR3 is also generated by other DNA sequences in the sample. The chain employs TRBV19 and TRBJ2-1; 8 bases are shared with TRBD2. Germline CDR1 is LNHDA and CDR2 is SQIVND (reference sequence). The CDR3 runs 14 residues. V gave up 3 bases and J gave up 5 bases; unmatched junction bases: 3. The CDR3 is CASSITGGHNEQFF. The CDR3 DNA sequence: TGTGCCAGTAGTATTACGGGAGGGCACAATGAGCAGTTCTTC.

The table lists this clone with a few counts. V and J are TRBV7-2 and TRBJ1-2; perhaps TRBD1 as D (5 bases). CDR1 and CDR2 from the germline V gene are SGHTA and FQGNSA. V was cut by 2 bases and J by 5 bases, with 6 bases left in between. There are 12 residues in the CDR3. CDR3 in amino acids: CASSLPGYGYTF. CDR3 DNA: TGTGCCAGCAGCTTACCAGGGTATGGCTACACCTTC.

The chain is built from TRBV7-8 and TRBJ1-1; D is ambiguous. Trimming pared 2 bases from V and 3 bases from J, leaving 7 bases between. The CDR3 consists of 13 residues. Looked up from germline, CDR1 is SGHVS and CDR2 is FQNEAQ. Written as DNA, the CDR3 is TGTGCCAGCAGCTTAAGGAAGGACACTGAAGCTTTCTTT. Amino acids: CASSLRKDTEAFF.

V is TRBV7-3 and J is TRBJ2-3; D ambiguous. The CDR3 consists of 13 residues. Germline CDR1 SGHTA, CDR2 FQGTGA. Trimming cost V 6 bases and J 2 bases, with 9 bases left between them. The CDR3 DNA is TGTGCCAGCAGTTCAGTCCTCACAGATACGCAGTATTTT. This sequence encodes CASSSVLTDTQYF.

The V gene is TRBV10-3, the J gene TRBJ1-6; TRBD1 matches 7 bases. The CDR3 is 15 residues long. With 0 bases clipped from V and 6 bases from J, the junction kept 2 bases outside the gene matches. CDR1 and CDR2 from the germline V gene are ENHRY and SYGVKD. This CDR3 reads CAISESTGLNSPLHF. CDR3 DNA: TGTGCCATCAGTGAGTCGACAGGGCTTAATTCACCCCTCCACTTT.

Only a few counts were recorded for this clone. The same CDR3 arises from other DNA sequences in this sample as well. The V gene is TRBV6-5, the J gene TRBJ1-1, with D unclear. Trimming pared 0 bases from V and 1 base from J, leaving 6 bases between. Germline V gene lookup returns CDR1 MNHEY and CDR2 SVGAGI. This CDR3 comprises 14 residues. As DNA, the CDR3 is TGTGCCAGCAGTTACTCACGGGCGAACACTGAAGCTTTCTTT. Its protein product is CASSYSRANTEAFF.

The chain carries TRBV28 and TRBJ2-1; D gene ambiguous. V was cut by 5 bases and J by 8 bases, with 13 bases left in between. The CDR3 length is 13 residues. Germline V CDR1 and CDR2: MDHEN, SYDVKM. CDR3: CASSTIAVDEQFF. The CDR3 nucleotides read TGTGCCAGCAGTACGATCGCGGTCGATGAGCAGTTCTTC. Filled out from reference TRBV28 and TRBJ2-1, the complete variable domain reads DVKVTQSSRYLVKRTGEKVFLECVQDMDHENMFWYRQDPGLGLRLIYFSYDVKMKEKGDIPEGYSVSREKKERFSLILESASTNQTSMYLCASSTIAVDEQFFGPGTRLTVL.

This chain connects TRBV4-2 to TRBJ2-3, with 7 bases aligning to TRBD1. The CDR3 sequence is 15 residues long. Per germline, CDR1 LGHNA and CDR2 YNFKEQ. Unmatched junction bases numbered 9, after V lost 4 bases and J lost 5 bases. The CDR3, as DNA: TGTGCCAGCAGCCTCATCGACAGGGACAAAGATACGCAGTATTTT. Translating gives CASSLIDRDKDTQYF.

The CDR3 DNA sequence: TGTGCCAGCAGTGAAGGGACAGGGGGCAATCAGCCCCAGCATTTT. The encoded protein is CASSEGTGGNQPQHF. The chain joins TRBV25-1 to TRBJ1-5, with 10 bases fitting TRBD1. V dropped 2 bases and J dropped 2; count of bases not matched to a gene: 0. The CDR3 contains 15 residues. Germline values: CDR1 MGHDK, CDR2 SYGVNS.

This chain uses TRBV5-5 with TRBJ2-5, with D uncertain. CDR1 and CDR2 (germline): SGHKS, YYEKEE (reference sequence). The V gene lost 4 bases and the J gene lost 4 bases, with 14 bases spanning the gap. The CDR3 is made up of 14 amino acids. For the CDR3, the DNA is TGTGCCAGCAGCCTACCCCTGGGAAGAGAGACCCAGTACTTC. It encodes CASSLPLGRETQYF.

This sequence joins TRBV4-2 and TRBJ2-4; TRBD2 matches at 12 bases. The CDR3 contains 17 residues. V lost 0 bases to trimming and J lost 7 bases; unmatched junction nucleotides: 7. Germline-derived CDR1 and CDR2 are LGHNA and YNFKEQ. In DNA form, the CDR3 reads TGTGCCAGCAGCCAAGAAATAGGACTAGCGGGACGGAACATTCAGTACTTC. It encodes CASSQEIGLAGRNIQYF.

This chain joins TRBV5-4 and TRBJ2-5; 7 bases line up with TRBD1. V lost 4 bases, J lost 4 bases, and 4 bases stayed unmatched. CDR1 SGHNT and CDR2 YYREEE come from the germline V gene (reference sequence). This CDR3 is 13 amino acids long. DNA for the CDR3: TGTGCCAGCAGCCCGGACAGGCGAGAGACCCAGTACTTC. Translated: CASSPDRRETQYF.

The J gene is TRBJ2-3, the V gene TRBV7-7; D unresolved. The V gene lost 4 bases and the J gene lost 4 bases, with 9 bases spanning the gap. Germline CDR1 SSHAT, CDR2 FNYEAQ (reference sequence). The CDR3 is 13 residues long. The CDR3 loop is CASSSTASDTQYF. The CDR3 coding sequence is TGTGCCAGCAGCTCGACCGCCTCAGATACGCAGTATTTT.

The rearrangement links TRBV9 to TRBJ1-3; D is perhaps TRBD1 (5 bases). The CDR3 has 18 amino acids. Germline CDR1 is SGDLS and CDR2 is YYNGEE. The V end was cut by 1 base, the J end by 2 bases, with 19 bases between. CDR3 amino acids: CASSVRWQGGKPGNTIYF. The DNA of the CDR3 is TGTGCCAGCAGCGTAAGGTGGCAGGGAGGAAAGCCTGGAAACACCATATATTTT.

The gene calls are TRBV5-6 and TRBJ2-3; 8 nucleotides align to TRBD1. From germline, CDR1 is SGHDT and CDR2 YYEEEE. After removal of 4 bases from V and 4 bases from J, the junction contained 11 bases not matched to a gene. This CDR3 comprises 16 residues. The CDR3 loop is CASSQTLGQGPDTQYF. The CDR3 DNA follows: TGTGCCAGCAGCCAAACGTTAGGACAGGGCCCAGATACGCAGTATTTT.

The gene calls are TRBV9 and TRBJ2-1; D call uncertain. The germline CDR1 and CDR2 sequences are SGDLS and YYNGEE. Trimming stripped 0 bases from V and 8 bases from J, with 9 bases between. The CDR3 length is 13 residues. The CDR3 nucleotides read TGTGCCAGCAGCGTAGACCATAGTGATGAGCAGTTCTTC. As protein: CASSVDHSDEQFF.

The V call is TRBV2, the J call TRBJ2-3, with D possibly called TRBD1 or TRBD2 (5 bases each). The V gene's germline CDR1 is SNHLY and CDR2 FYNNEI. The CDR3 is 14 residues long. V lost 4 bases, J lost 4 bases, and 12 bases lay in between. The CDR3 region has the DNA TGTGCCAGCAGTGCCCGACTGGGGGCAGATACGCAGTATTTT. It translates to CASSARLGADTQYF.

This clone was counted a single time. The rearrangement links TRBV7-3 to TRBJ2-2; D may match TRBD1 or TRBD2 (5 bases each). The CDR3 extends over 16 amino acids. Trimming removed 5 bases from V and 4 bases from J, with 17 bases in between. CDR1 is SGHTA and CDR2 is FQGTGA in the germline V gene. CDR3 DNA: TGTGCCAGCAGCCTGGGTCGGGGCGTTAGCACCGGGGAGCTGTTTTTT. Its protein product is CASSLGRGVSTGELFF. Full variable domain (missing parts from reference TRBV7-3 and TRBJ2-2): GAGVSQTPSNKVTEKGKYVELRCDPISGHTALYWYRQSLGQGPEFLIYFQGTGAADDSGLPNDRFFAVRPEGSVSTLKIQRTERGDSAVYLCASSLGRGVSTGELFFGEGSRLTVL.

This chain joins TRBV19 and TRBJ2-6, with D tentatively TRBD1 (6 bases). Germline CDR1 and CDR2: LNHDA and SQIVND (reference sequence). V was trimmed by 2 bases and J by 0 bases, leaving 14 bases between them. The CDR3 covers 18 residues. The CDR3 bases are TGTGCCAGTAGTATACGCAGGGGTAAAGACTCTGGGGCCAACGTCCTGACTTTC. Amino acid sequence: CASSIRRGKDSGANVLTF.

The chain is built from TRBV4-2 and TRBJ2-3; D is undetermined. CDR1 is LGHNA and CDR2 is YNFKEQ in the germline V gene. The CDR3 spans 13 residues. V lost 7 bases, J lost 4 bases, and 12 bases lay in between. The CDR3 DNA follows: TGTGCCAGCAAAAGCTCAGGTGCAGATACGCAGTATTTT. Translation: CASKSSGADTQYF.

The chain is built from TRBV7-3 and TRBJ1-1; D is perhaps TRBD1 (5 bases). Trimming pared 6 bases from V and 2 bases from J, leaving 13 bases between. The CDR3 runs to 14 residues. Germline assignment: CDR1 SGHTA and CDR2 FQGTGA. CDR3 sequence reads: CASRSDRINTEAFF. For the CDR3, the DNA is TGTGCCAGCAGATCCGACAGAATTAACACTGAAGCTTTCTTT.

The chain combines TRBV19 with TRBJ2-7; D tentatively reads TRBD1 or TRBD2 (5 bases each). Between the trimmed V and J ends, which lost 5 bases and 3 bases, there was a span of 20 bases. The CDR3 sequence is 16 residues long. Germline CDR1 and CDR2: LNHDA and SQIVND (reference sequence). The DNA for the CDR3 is TGTGCCAGTAGTTCGCCGGGGACCGCGGCGGACTACGAGCAGTACTTC. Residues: CASSSPGTAADYEQYF. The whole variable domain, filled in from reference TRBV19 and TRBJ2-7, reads DGGITQSPKYLFRKEGQNVTLSCEQNLNHDAMYWYRQDPGQGLRLIYYSQIVNDFQKGDIAEGYSVSREKKESFPLTVTSAQKNPTAFYLCASSSPGTAADYEQYFGPGTRLTVT.

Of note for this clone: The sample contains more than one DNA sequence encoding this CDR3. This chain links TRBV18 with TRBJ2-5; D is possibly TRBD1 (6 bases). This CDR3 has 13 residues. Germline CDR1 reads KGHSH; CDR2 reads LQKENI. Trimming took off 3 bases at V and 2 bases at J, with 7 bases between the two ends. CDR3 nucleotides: TGTGCCAGCTCACCGCAGGGGCAAGAGACCCAGTACTTC. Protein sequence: CASSPQGQETQYF.